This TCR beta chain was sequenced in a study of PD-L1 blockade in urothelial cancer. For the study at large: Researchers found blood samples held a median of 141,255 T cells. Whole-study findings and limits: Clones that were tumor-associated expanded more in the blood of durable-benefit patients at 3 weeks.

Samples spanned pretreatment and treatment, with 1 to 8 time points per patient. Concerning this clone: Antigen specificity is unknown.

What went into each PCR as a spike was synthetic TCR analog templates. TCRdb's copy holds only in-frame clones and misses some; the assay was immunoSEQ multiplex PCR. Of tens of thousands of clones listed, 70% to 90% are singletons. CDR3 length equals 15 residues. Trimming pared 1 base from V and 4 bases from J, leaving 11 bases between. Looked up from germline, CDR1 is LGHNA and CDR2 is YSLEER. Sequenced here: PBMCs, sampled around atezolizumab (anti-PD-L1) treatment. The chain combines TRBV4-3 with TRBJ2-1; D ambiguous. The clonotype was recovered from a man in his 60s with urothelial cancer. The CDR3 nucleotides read TGCGCCAGCAGCCAAGGTCCCTATGCGTACAATGAGCAGTTCTTC. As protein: CASSQGPYAYNEQFF.